The 22 T cell receptor beta chains reported below all come from one sample, sequenced in a study of blood T cell repertoires in COVID-19. Libraries were prepared by immunoSEQ multiplex PCR; TCRdb keeps only in-frame clonotypes and omits some of them. The sample shows tens of thousands of clones, 85% to 90% of them seen only once. Material for sequencing was peripheral blood. Receptors originate from a human donor in a cohort sampled during active COVID-19.

This chain joins TRBV9 and TRBJ2-1, with TRBD2 matching over 9 bases. The V segment lost 2 bases and the J segment 0 bases; nucleotides outside the gene matches: 0. CDR3 length: 15 amino acids. Germline V gene data show CDR1 as SGDLS and CDR2 as YYNGEE. This CDR3 reads CASSVSGSSYNEQFF. DNA for the CDR3: TGTGCCAGCAGCGTTAGCGGGAGCTCCTACAATGAGCAGTTCTTC.

CDR3 sequence reads: CASSTRTGSPLHF. The CDR3 DNA reads as TGTGCCAGCAGTACCCGGACGGGGTCACCCCTCCACTTT. V gene TRBV12-3 or TRBV12-4 combines with J gene TRBJ1-6; D gene ambiguous. The CDR3 loop spans 13 amino acids. Trimming removed 5 bases at V and 10 bases at J, with 12 bases between.

This clone was recorded once. The chain has TRBV27 and TRBJ1-2, with TRBD1 matching over 11 bases. Germline CDR1 reads MNHEY; CDR2 reads SMNVEV (reference sequence). The length of the CDR3 is 16 residues. Trimming took 6 bases from V and 8 from J; bases not matched to a gene: 14. CDR3 region: CASSSGTGGPFGGYTF. The CDR3 nucleotides read TGTGCCAGCAGCTCCGGGACAGGGGGACCTTTCGGGGGCTACACCTTC.

The CDR3 sequence: CASSHDRISEAFF. The CDR3 nucleotides are TGTGCCAGCAGCCACGACAGAATAAGTGAAGCTTTCTTT. V usage is TRBV7-8 and J usage is TRBJ1-1, with D possibly TRBD1 on 5 matching bases. The germline V gene encodes CDR1 SGHVS and CDR2 FQNEAQ. The CDR3 contains 13 residues. V was trimmed by 5 bases and J by 7 bases, leaving 14 bases between them.

This clone was observed a few times. The chain employs TRBV19 and TRBJ1-5; 10 bases are a match to TRBD1. The CDR3 is 14 residues long. The V segment lost 5 bases and the J segment 2 bases; nucleotides outside the gene matches: 0. CDR1 and CDR2 from the germline V gene are LNHDA and SQIVND (reference sequence). The CDR3 DNA follows: TGTGCCAGTAGTGGGACAGGGGGCAATCAGCCCCAGCATTTT. As protein: CASSGTGGNQPQHF. Full variable domain (rest looked up from reference TRBV19 and TRBJ1-5): DGGITQSPKYLFRKEGQNVTLSCEQNLNHDAMYWYRQDPGQGLRLIYYSQIVNDFQKGDIAEGYSVSREKKESFPLTVTSAQKNPTAFYLCASSGTGGNQPQHFGDGTRLSIL.

The CDR3 DNA follows: TGTGCCAGCAGCTTTAGCGGGGGGACGAGCACAGATACGCAGTATTTT. Amino acid sequence: CASSFSGGTSTDTQYF. The rearrangement links TRBV7-6 to TRBJ2-3; 10 bases fit TRBD2. CDR3 length: 16 amino acids. Losses at the gene ends were 3 bases for V and 0 bases for J; bases not matched to a gene: 3. CDR1 SGHVS and CDR2 FNYEAQ come from the germline V gene.

The chain couples TRBV4-1 to TRBJ2-1; D is perhaps TRBD2 (7 bases). CDR1 is MGHRA, CDR2 YSYEKL, per germline. Trimming stripped 4 bases from V and 6 bases from J, with 19 bases between. CDR3 length: 16 amino acids. Here the CDR3 reads CASSPQYRGATNEQFF. CDR3 DNA sequence: TGCGCCAGCAGCCCTCAATACCGGGGGGCCACCAATGAGCAGTTCTTC.

The rearrangement links TRBV7-9 to TRBJ2-5, with 11 bases lining up with TRBD2. The V segment lost 5 bases and the J segment 5 bases; nucleotides outside the gene matches: 19. This CDR3 comprises 19 residues. The germline V gene encodes CDR1 SEHNR and CDR2 FQNEAQ (reference sequence). CDR3 bases: TGTGCCAGCAGCCCTTTCCCGGGACAGGGACTAGCGGTGAGGGAGACCCAGTACTTC. It is translated as CASSPFPGQGLAVRETQYF. Full variable domain (rest looked up from reference TRBV7-9 and TRBJ2-5): DTGVSQNPRHKITKRGQNVTFRCDPISEHNRLYWYRQTLGQGPEFLTYFQNEAQLEKSRLLSDRFSAERPKGSFSTLEIQRTEQGDSAMYLCASSPFPGQGLAVRETQYFGPGTRLLVL.

V is TRBV19 and J is TRBJ1-2; a possible D gene is TRBD1 (6 bases). Germline V gene data show CDR1 as LNHDA and CDR2 as SQIVND (reference sequence). CDR3 size: 17 residues. Deletions cut 0 bases from V and 8 bases from J, with 22 bases between. In DNA form, the CDR3 reads TGTGCCAGTAGTATAGACCGGCCAGGGGTAAAGAGCATCGGCTACACCTTC. Protein sequence: CASSIDRPGVKSIGYTF.

The chain carries TRBV5-4 and TRBJ1-1, with D possibly being TRBD1 (6 bases). This CDR3 is built from 14 residues. Germline lookup yields CDR1 SGHNT and CDR2 YYREEE (reference sequence). V was trimmed by 0 bases and J by 1 base, leaving 7 bases between them. The CDR3 coding sequence is TGTGCCAGCAGCTTGGACAGGGCGAACACTGAAGCTTTCTTT. Translating it yields CASSLDRANTEAFF.

The count of this clone is one. The chain links TRBV4-2 to TRBJ1-2, with D perhaps TRBD1 (5 bases). CDR1 and CDR2 from the germline V gene are LGHNA and YNFKEQ. The V gene lost 0 bases and the J gene lost 3 bases, with 11 bases spanning the gap. The CDR3 extends over 15 amino acids. The CDR3 region has the DNA TGTGCCAGCAGCCAAGATTCAGCAGGGCACTATGGCTACACCTTC. Its protein is CASSQDSAGHYGYTF.

This chain connects TRBV18 to TRBJ1-2; TRBD1 aligns across 9 bases. V trimming: 3 bases; J trimming: 8 bases; junction bases outside the gene matches: 4. CDR1 and CDR2 from the germline V gene are KGHSH and LQKENI. The CDR3 runs 13 residues. The CDR3 DNA reads as TGTGCCAGCTCACCGGGACAGGGCGGGGGCTACACCTTC. As protein: CASSPGQGGGYTF.

The CDR3 nucleotides are TGCGCCAGCAGCCCGAGACAGGGACCCTCGTTGGATACGCAGTATTTT. Translation: CASSPRQGPSLDTQYF. The V gene is TRBV5-1, the J gene TRBJ2-3, with 7 bases that match TRBD1. The CDR3 extends over 16 amino acids. Trimming cost V 4 bases and J 6 bases; bases outside gene matches: 14. Per the germline V gene, CDR1 is SGHRS and CDR2 is YFSETQ.

This chain links TRBV6-1 with TRBJ2-2, with 7 bases that match TRBD1. This CDR3 region has 17 residues. Trimming cost V 2 bases and J 5 bases; bases outside gene matches: 11. Germline V gene sequence: CDR1 MNHNS, CDR2 SASEGT. Here the CDR3 DNA reads TGTGCCAGCAGTGAACATGAGCAGGGGGTCTCGACCGGGGAGCTGTTTTTT. Its translation is CASSEHEQGVSTGELFF.

V gene TRBV20-1 combines with J gene TRBJ1-1; 8 nucleotides match TRBD1. The ends lost 3 bases at V and 3 bases at J; junction bases unmatched: 6. Germline CDR1 reads DFQATT; CDR2 reads SNEGSKA (reference sequence). The length of the CDR3 is 14 residues. This chain's CDR3 is CSASQGARDTEAFF. For the CDR3, the DNA is TGCAGTGCTAGTCAGGGGGCGAGGGACACTGAAGCTTTCTTT.

The V call is TRBV5-1, the J call TRBJ1-4; tentative D call: TRBD1 (6 bases). The CDR3 is 15 residues long. Looked up from germline, CDR1 is SGHRS and CDR2 is YFSETQ. V lost 1 base, J lost 3 bases, and 10 bases lay in between. CDR3 residues: CASSLQGSANEKLFF. CDR3 nucleotide sequence: TGCGCCAGCAGCTTGCAGGGGTCGGCTAATGAAAAACTGTTTTTT.

The gene calls are TRBV9 and TRBJ1-2; 10 bases agree with TRBD1. Germline trimming cut 6 bases from V and 4 bases from J; bases unmatched to any gene: 6. The CDR3 spans 14 residues. Germline V CDR1 and CDR2: SGDLS, YYNGEE. The CDR3 protein is CASTPDRGIYGYTF. As DNA, the CDR3 is TGTGCCAGCACCCCGGACAGGGGGATCTATGGCTACACCTTC.

This chain joins TRBV6-5 and TRBJ2-3; the match to TRBD2 covers 9 bases. CDR3 length equals 16 residues. J gave up 3 bases and V 0 bases, and 4 bases lay outside the gene matches. The germline gives CDR1 MNHEY, CDR2 SVGAGI. The CDR3 nucleotides are TGTGCCAGCAGTTACTCGAGGCGGGGGGGAACAGATACGCAGTATTTT. Translating it yields CASSYSRRGGTDTQYF.

This clone was detected once. V is TRBV3-1 (or the pseudogene TRBV3-2) and J is TRBJ1-6; no reliable D call. Trimming cost V 0 bases and J 7 bases, with 7 bases left between them. The length of the CDR3 is 14 residues. Per germline, CDR1 LGHDT and CDR2 YNNKEL (reference sequence). The CDR3 sequence is CASSQDWQNSPLHF. DNA of the CDR3: TGTGCCAGCAGCCAAGATTGGCAGAATTCACCCCTCCACTTT.

The V gene is TRBV7-9, the J gene TRBJ2-7; D possibly corresponds to TRBD1 (6 bases). In germline, CDR1 is SEHNR, CDR2 FQNEAQ (reference sequence). CDR3 length: 13 amino acids. Trimming pared 5 bases from V and 3 bases from J, leaving 11 bases between. CDR3 DNA: TGTGCCAGCAGCGGATGGGGGCTCTACGAGCAGTACTTC. It yields the protein CASSGWGLYEQYF. The full variable domain, with the rest looked up from reference TRBV7-9 and TRBJ2-7, is DTGVSQNPRHKITKRGQNVTFRCDPISEHNRLYWYRQTLGQGPEFLTYFQNEAQLEKSRLLSDRFSAERPKGSFSTLEIQRTEQGDSAMYLCASSGWGLYEQYFGPGTRLTVT.

This chain joins TRBV5-1 and TRBJ2-5, with D possibly being TRBD1 (6 bases). CDR3 size: 13 residues. Germline V lookup: CDR1 SGHRS, CDR2 YFSETQ. Trimming left V 3 bases short and J 5 bases short, with 11 bases between. DNA of the CDR3: TGCGCCAGCAGCTCCAGGGGTCTGGAGACCCAGTACTTC. Its protein is CASSSRGLETQYF.

The chain recombines TRBV5-4 with TRBJ2-3; maybe TRBD2 (7 bases). Looked up from germline, CDR1 is SGHNT and CDR2 is YYREEE (reference sequence). The V end was cut by 4 bases, the J end by 0 bases, with 12 bases between. This CDR3 is 15 amino acids long. CDR3 sequence: CASSGGAGSTDTQYF. The CDR3 DNA reads TGTGCCAGCAGCGGGGGGGCGGGGAGCACAGATACGCAGTATTTT.